The entry that follows covers one T cell receptor (beta chain) sequence. Its cognate antigen is unknown. Other DNA sequences in this specimen translate into the identical CDR3. The data belong to a study of Ad26.COV2.S vaccination and SARS-CoV-2 variants. Study results and caveats: Vaccine recipients surpassed placebo recipients in spike-specific TCR breadth.

The CDR3 extends over 14 amino acids. V was pared by 4 bases and J by 5 bases, with 3 bases of the junction left unmatched. Per the germline V gene, CDR1 is SGHRS and CDR2 is YFSETQ. Sequencing was performed with immunoSEQ multiplex PCR; in TCRdb, only in-frame clones are kept and a portion is missing. This table holds around 100,000 clones, around 82% found once. This specimen was peripheral blood, taken after recovery from COVID-19. The origin of this receptor is a human donor who had recovered from COVID-19. The chain uses TRBV5-1 and TRBJ1-4; 9 bases fit TRBD1. The CDR3 protein is CASSPGQGNEKLFF. CDR3 nucleotides: TGCGCCAGCAGCCCGGGACAGGGAAATGAAAAACTGTTTTTT.